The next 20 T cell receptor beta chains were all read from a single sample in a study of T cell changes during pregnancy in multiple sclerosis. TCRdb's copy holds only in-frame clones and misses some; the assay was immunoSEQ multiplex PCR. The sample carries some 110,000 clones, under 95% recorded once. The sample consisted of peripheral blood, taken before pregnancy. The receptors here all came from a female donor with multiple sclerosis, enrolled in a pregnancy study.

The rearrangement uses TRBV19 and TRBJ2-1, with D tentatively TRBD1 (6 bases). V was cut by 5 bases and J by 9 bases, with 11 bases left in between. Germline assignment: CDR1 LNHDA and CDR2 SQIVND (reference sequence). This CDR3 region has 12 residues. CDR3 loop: CASSPGVGEQFF. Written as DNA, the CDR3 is TGTGCCAGTAGTCCAGGGGTCGGTGAGCAGTTCTTC.

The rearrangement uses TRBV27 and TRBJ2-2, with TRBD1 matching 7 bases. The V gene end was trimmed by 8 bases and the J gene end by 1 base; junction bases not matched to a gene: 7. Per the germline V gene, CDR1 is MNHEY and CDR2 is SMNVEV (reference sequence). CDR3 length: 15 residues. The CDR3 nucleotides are TGTGCCAGCTCCTACAGGGGTCTGAACACCGGGGAGCTGTTTTTT. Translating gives CASSYRGLNTGELFF.

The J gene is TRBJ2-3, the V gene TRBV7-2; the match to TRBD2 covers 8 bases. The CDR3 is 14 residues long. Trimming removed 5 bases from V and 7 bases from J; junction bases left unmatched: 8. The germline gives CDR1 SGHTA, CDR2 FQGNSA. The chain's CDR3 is CASSGGLGTHTQYF. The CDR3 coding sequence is TGTGCCAGCAGCGGGGGACTAGGAACGCATACGCAGTATTTT. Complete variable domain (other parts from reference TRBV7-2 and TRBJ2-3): GAGVSQSPSNKVTEKGKDVELRCDPISGHTALYWYRQSLGQGLEFLIYFQGNSAPDKSGLPSDRFSAERTGGSVSTLTIQRTQQEDSAVYLCASSGGLGTHTQYFGPGTRLTVL.

The CDR3 sequence: CASSSLDRPCYEQYF. DNA of the CDR3: TGTGCCAGCAGCAGCCTTGACAGGCCCTGCTACGAGCAGTACTTC. The chain joins TRBV21-1 to TRBJ2-7; the D segment call TRBD1 is taken from the table without a DNA check. TRBV21-1 is designated a pseudogene. The CDR3 loop spans 15 amino acids.

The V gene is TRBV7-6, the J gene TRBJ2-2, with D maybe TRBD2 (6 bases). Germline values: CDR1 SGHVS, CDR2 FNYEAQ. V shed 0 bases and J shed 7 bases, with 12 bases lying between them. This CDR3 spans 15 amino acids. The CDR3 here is CASSLAWRGDGELFF. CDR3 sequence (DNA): TGTGCCAGCAGCTTAGCGTGGAGGGGAGACGGGGAGCTGTTTTTT.

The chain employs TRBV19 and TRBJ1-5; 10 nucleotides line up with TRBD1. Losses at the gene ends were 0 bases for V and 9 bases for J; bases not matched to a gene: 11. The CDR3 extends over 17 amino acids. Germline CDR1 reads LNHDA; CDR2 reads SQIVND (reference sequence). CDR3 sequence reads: CASSIDVIGTGDRPQHF. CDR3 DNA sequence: TGTGCCAGTAGTATAGATGTGATTGGGACAGGGGACCGGCCCCAGCATTTT.

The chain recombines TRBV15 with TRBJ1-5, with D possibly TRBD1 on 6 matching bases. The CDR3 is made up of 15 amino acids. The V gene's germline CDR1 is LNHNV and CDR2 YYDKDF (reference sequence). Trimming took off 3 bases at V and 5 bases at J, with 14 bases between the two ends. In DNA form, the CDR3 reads TGTGCCACCAGCAGCCTGTCGGACAGCTATCAGCCCCAGCATTTT. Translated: CATSSLSDSYQPQHF.

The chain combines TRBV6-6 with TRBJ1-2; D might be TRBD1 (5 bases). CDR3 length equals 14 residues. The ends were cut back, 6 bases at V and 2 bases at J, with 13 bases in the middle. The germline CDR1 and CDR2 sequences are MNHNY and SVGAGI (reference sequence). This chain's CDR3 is CASSEQARNYGYTF. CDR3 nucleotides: TGTGCCAGCAGCGAACAGGCACGCAACTATGGCTACACCTTC.

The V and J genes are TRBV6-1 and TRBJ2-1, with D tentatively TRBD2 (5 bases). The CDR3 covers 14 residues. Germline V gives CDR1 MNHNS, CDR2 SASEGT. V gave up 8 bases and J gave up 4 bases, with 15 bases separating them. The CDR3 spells CASDDPSSYNEQFF. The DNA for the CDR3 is TGTGCCAGCGACGATCCTAGCTCATACAATGAGCAGTTCTTC.

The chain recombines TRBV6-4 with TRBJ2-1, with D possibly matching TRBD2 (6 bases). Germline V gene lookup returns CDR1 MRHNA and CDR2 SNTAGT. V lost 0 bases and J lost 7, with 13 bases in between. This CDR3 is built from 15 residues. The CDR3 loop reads CASSDSIGGYNEQFF. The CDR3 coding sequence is TGTGCCAGCAGTGACTCCATCGGGGGTTATAATGAGCAGTTCTTC.

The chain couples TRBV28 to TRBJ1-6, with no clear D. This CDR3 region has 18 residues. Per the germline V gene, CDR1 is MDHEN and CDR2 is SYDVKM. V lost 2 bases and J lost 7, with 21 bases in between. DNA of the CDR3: TGTGCCAGCAGTTTAACATCCGGGGTGACCTCGGAAAATTCACCCCTCCACTTT. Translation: CASSLTSGVTSENSPLHF.

The CDR3 coding sequence is TGTGCCAGTAGAACTAGCGGGAGCTTGGTCTACGAGCAGTACTTC. Its protein is CASRTSGSLVYEQYF. The chain combines TRBV19 with TRBJ2-7; 11 bases map to TRBD2. The CDR3 sequence is 15 residues long. Germline V CDR1 and CDR2: LNHDA, SQIVND (reference sequence). Trimming at V came to 6 bases and at J to 3 bases, leaving 7 bases not matched to a gene.

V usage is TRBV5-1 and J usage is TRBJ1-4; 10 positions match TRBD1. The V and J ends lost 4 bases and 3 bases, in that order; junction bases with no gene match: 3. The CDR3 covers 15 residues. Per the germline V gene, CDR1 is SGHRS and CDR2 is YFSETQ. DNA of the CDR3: TGCGCCAGCAGCGAGACAGGGGGCTCTAATGAAAAACTGTTTTTT. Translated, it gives CASSETGGSNEKLFF.

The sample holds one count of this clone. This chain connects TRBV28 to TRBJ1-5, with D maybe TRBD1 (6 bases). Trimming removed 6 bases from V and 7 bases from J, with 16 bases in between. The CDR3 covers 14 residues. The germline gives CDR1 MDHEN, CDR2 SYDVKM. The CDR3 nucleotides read TGTGCCAGCAGCGGAGCAGGGGTCATCCAGCCCCAGCATTTT. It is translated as CASSGAGVIQPQHF.

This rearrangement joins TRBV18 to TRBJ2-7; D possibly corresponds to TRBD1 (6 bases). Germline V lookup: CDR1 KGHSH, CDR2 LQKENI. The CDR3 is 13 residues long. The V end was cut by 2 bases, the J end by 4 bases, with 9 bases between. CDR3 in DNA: TGTGCCAGCTCACCAGGGGGCGTATACGAGCAGTACTTC. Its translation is CASSPGGVYEQYF.

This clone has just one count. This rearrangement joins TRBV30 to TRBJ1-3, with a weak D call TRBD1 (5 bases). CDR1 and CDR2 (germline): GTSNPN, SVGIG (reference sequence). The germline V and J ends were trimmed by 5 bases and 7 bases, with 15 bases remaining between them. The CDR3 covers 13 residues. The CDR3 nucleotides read TGTGCCTGGTCTAGCGGGGGGATCAACACCATATATTTT. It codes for CAWSSGGINTIYF.

CDR3 loop: CASSHLDREGTEAFF. The CDR3, as DNA: TGTGCCAGCTCACACCTCGACAGGGAAGGCACTGAAGCTTTCTTT. The chain has TRBV28 and TRBJ1-1; the match to TRBD1 covers 7 bases. Germline CDR1 MDHEN, CDR2 SYDVKM. The CDR3 is 15 amino acids. J lost 4 bases, V lost 8 bases, and 13 bases had no gene match.

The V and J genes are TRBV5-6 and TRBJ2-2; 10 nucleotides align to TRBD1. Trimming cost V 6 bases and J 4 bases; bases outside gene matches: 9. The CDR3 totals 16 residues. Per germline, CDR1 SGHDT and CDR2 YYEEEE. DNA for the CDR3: TGTGCCAGCACCCAACTCGGACAGGGGGTCACCGGGGAGCTGTTTTTT. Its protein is CASTQLGQGVTGELFF.

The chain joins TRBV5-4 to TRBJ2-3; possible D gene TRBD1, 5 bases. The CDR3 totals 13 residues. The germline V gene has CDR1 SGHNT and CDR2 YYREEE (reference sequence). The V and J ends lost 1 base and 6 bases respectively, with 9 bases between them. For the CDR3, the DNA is TGTGCCAGCAGCTTGCCAGGGCGGGATACGCAGTATTTT. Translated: CASSLPGRDTQYF.

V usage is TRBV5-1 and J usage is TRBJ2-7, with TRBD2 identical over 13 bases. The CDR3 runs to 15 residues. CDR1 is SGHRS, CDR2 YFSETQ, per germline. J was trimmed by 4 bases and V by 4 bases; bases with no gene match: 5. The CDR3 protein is CASSRTSGSQYEQYF. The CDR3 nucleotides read TGCGCCAGCAGCCGGACTAGCGGGAGTCAGTACGAGCAGTACTTC. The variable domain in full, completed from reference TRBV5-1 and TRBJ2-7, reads KAGVTQTPRYLIKTRGQQVTLSCSPISGHRSVSWYQQTPGQGLQFLFEYFSETQRNKGNFPGRFSGRQFSNSRSEMNVSTLELGDSALYLCASSRTSGSQYEQYFGPGTRLTVT.